The 18 T cell receptor beta chains given below trace back to one sample, sequenced in a study of CXCR3-negative and CXCR3-positive naive CD8 T cells. UMI labels and 5' RACE were used to prepare the TRB cDNA libraries. For each CDR3 protein, TCRdb gives one entry from its re-call of the 5' RACE reads, without DNA. The sample's table shows 70,000 to 100,000 distinct CDR3 sequences. Sequenced: naive CXCR3- CD8+ T cells from blood. As for subset: CD45RO-CCR7+CD27+CD95- naive CD8+ T cells lacking CXCR3 (TNR3-). Source of these receptors: a human donor in good health. Some clones in this sample may be carry-over from other donors' samples.

The chain links TRBV5-1 to TRBJ1-1; TCRdb designates TRBD1, a call that cannot be tested without DNA. The germline gives CDR1 SGHRS, CDR2 YFSETQ. The CDR3 loop spans 13 amino acids. The CDR3 region is CASSWPGATEAFF.

The chain is built from TRBV24-1 and TRBJ2-2. Germline V gene lookup returns CDR1 KGHDR and CDR2 SFDVKD. The CDR3 spans 15 residues. CDR3 sequence: CATSDQAGNTGELFF.

This chain joins TRBV20-1 and TRBJ1-1; TCRdb calls TRBD1, which cannot be checked without DNA. The CDR3 runs to 15 residues. Germline CDR1 reads DFQATT; CDR2 reads SNEGSKA (reference sequence). The CDR3 is CSARDLDRGNTEAFF.

The rearrangement links TRBV5-1 to TRBJ2-3; TCRdb selects TRBD2, and the lack of DNA leaves this call unchecked. Germline CDR1 reads SGHRS; CDR2 reads YFSETQ. The length of the CDR3 is 17 residues. The CDR3 sequence is CASSLRVSGSVTDTQYF.

This chain uses TRBV19 with TRBJ1-2. Germline V gene sequence: CDR1 LNHDA, CDR2 SQIVND (reference sequence). This CDR3 spans 14 amino acids. The CDR3 spells CASSTGALTYGYTF.

The rearrangement joins TRBV15 to TRBJ2-5. Per the germline V gene, CDR1 is LNHNV and CDR2 is YYDKDF (reference sequence). CDR3 size: 13 residues. Here the CDR3 reads CATSWWNQETQYF.

The chain recombines TRBV29-1 with TRBJ2-7; TCRdb's D gene call, TRBD2, goes unchecked for lack of DNA. CDR1 is SQVTM, CDR2 ANQGSEA, per germline. The CDR3 has 14 residues. The CDR3 loop reads CSVSSGALGPGQYF.

The genes are TRBV14 and TRBJ2-4; TCRdb lists TRBD1, though no DNA is available to test this call. The CDR3 loop spans 15 amino acids. Germline-derived CDR1 and CDR2 are SGHDN and FVKESK. CDR3 residues: CASSQTGTAKNIQYF.

This chain links TRBV25-1 with TRBJ1-2. Germline loops: CDR1 MGHDK, CDR2 SYGVNS. The CDR3 loop spans 16 amino acids. The CDR3 sequence is CASKENPVAINYGYTF.

J is TRBJ2-1 and V is TRBV5-1; TCRdb's D call of TRBD1 is untestable without DNA. The CDR3 runs 14 residues. Germline CDR1 SGHRS, CDR2 YFSETQ. CDR3 sequence reads: CASSLNTQGNEQFF.

The V call is TRBV5-1, the J call TRBJ2-7. Per germline, CDR1 SGHRS and CDR2 YFSETQ. The CDR3 consists of 12 residues. CDR3 loop: CASSFAGEEQYF.

This chain links TRBV29-1 with TRBJ2-1; as DNA is missing, the TRBD2 call by TCRdb cannot be tested. CDR1 is SQVTM, CDR2 ANQGSEA, per germline. The CDR3 covers 15 residues. The CDR3 protein is CSVTAGTSAYNEQFF.

The chain links TRBV6-1 to TRBJ2-5. The germline V gene has CDR1 MNHNS and CDR2 SASEGT. This CDR3 has 17 residues. The CDR3: CASSEALLGTLQETQYF.

The chain employs TRBV7-9 and TRBJ1-5; the TCRdb call, TRBD1, lacks DNA for checking. Germline loops: CDR1 SEHNR, CDR2 FQNEAQ (reference sequence). There are 14 residues in the CDR3. Here the CDR3 reads CASSSTGHNQPQHF.

This chain links TRBV6-2 or TRBV6-3 with TRBJ2-7; TCRdb outputs TRBD1, but without DNA this stays unchecked. This CDR3 comprises 14 residues. Looked up from germline, CDR1 is MNHEY and CDR2 is SVGEGT. The CDR3 spells CASSWWTGLGEQYF.

The CDR3 is CASSPTTGEATQETQYF. V is TRBV7-9 and J is TRBJ2-5; TCRdb picks TRBD1, but there is no DNA to check that call. This CDR3 is 17 amino acids long. Germline CDR1 reads SEHNR; CDR2 reads FQNEAQ (reference sequence). Supplemented by reference TRBV7-9 and TRBJ2-5, the full variable domain reads DTGVSQNPRHKITKRGQNVTFRCDPISEHNRLYWYRQTLGQGPEFLTYFQNEAQLEKSRLLSDRFSAERPKGSFSTLEIQRTEQGDSAMYLCASSPTTGEATQETQYFGPGTRLLVL.

The chain combines TRBV29-1 with TRBJ1-3; TCRdb returns TRBD1, unconfirmable since there is no DNA. This CDR3 comprises 13 residues. CDR1 is SQVTM, CDR2 ANQGSEA, per germline. The CDR3 region is CSVQGYTGNTIYF. The full variable domain, in which reference TRBV29-1 and TRBJ1-3 provide the parts outside the CDR3, is SAVISQKPSRDICQRGTSLTIQCQVDSQVTMMFWYRQQPGQSLTLIATANQGSEATYESGFVIDKFPISRPNLTFSTLTVSNMSPEDSSIYLCSVQGYTGNTIYFGEGSWLTVV.

The chain recombines TRBV29-1 with TRBJ2-2. This CDR3 has 13 residues. Germline-derived CDR1 and CDR2 are SQVTM and ANQGSEA. CDR3 sequence reads: CSVELENTGELFF.